This T cell receptor (beta chain) stems from a study of blood T cell repertoires in COVID-19. Produced via immunoSEQ multiplex PCR; TCRdb's table is partial and in-frame only. The sample lists about 170,000 clones, approximately 85% occurring once. V was clipped by 5 bases and J by 5 bases; unmatched bases: 8. Germline CDR1 reads GTSNPN; CDR2 reads SVGIG (reference sequence). CDR3 length: 15 amino acids. The rearrangement uses TRBV30 and TRBJ2-1, with 11 nucleotides matching TRBD2. Sequenced material: peripheral blood. The origin of this receptor is an elderly woman with COVID-19, enrolled during active disease. The CDR3 reads CAWQRGLAENNEQFF. CDR3 DNA sequence: TGTGCCTGGCAAAGGGGACTAGCGGAGAACAATGAGCAGTTCTTC.